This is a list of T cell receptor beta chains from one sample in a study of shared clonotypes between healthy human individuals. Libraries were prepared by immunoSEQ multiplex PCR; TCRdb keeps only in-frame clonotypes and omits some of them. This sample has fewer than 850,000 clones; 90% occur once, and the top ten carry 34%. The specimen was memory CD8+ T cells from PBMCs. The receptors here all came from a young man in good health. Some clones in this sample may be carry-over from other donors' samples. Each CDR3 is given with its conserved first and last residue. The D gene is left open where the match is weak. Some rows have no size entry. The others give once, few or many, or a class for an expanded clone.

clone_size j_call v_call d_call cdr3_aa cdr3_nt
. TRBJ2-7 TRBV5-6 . CASRPPPPETQSYEQYF TGTGCCAGCAGGCCGCCCCCCCCCGAGACACAGTCCTACGAGCAGTACTTC
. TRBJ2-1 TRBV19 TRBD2 CASKGVAGGESNEQFF TGTGCCAGTAAAGGGGTAGCGGGAGGGGAGTCCAATGAGCAGTTCTTC
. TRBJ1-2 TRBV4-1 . CASSQEFYGYTF TGCGCCAGCAGCCAGGAATTCTATGGCTACACCTTC
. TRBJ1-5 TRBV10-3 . CAISEGTSSNQPQHF TGTGCCATCAGTGAAGGGACATCAAGCAATCAGCCCCAGCATTTT
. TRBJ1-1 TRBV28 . CASSFQGAEAFF TGTGCCAGCAGTTTCCAGGGTGCTGAAGCTTTCTTT
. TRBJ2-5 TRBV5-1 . CASSGGTEIKRGRETQYF TGCGCCAGCTCTGGCGGGACGGAAATAAAACGGGGTCGGGAGACCCAGTACTTC
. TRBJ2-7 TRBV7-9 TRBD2 CASSLGGRAYEQYF TGTGCCAGCAGCTTGGGCGGGAGGGCATACGAGCAGTACTTC
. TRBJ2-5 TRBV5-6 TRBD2 CASSLTSGRQETQYF TGTGCCAGCAGCTTGACTAGCGGGAGACAAGAGACCCAGTACTTC
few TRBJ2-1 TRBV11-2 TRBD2 CASSPVAGRSYNEQFF TGTGCCAGCAGCCCGGTAGCGGGACGCTCCTACAATGAGCAGTTCTTC
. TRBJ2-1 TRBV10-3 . CAISIRGRRVMYAPNEQFF TGTGCCATCAGTATCCGGGGGCGCCGCGTTATGTATGCCCCAAATGAGCAGTTCTTC
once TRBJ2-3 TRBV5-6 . CASSQGTMVWDTQYF TGTGCCAGCAGCCAGGGGACGATGGTTTGGGATACGCAGTATTTT
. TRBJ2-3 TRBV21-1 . CASRVLAGVRGTDTQYF TGTGCCAGCAGAGTACTAGCGGGAGTAAGGGGCACAGATACGCAGTATTTT
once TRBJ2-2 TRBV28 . CASSLVAGKTGELFF TGTGCCAGCAGTTTAGTAGCCGGGAAGACCGGGGAGCTGTTTTTT
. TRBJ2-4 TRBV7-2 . CASSLDWTVKNIQYF TGTGCCAGCAGCTTAGACTGGACAGTTAAAAACATTCAGTACTTC
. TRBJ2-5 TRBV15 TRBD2 CATSGLAGGPETQYF TGTGCCACCAGCGGACTAGCGGGAGGGCCGGAGACCCAGTACTTC
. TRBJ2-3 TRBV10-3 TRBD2 CAISDASGRARWPGDTQYF TGTGCCATCAGTGATGCTAGCGGGAGGGCCCGATGGCCGGGAGATACGCAGTATTTT
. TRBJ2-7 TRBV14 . CANPPGSILYEQYF TGTGCCAACCCTCCCGGGAGTATCTTGTACGAGCAGTACTTC
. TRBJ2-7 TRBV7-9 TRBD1 CASSLAGTGAVGSYEQYF TGTGCCAGCAGTCTAGCCGGGACAGGGGCCGTAGGGTCCTACGAGCAGTACTTC
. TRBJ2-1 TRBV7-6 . CASSSRSGEARNEQFF TGTGCCAGCAGCTCCCGTTCGGGGGAGGCTCGCAATGAGCAGTTCTTC
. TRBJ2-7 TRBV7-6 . CASSPGGSTEYEQYF TGTGCCAGCAGCCCAGGGGGGTCCACGGAGTACGAGCAGTACTTC
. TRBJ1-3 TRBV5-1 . CASSLRLLDFSGNTIYF TGCGCCAGCTCCCTTAGGTTGCTTGACTTCTCTGGAAACACCATATATTTT
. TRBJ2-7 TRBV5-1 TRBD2 CASSWGGDPPYEQYF TGCGCCAGCAGCTGGGGGGGAGACCCCCCCTACGAGCAGTACTTC
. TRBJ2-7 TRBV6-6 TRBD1 CASNPGQASYEQYF TGTGCCAGCAACCCGGGACAGGCCTCCTACGAGCAGTACTTC
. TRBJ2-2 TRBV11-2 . CASSLGVDTGELFF TGTGCCAGCAGCTTAGGGGTGGACACCGGGGAGCTGTTTTTT
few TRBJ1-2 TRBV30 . CAWTWTDGNYGYTF TGTGCCTGGACTTGGACAGACGGTAACTATGGCTACACCTTC
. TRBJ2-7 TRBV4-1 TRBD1 CASSQEGTGYTLGGEQYF TGCGCCAGCAGCCAAGAGGGGACAGGGTACACCCTGGGGGGCGAGCAGTACTTC
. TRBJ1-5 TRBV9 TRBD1 CASSAGTGGYQPQHF TGTGCCAGCAGCGCCGGGACAGGGGGTTATCAGCCCCAGCATTTT
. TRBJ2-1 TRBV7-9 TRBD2 CASSLARGAGTSVYEQFF TGTGCCAGCAGCTTAGCGCGGGGAGCGGGGACTAGTGTCTATGAGCAGTTCTTC
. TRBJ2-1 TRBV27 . CASRQDGSYNEQFF TGTGCCAGCAGACAAGACGGGTCCTACAATGAGCAGTTCTTC
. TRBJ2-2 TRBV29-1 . CSGTAGAGELFF TGCAGCGGGACCGCCGGGGCCGGGGAGCTGTTTTTT
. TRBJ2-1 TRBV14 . CASRYGGNEQFF TGTGCCAGCAGGTATGGAGGGAATGAGCAGTTCTTC
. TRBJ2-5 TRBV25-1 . CASSRLTVFQETQYF TGTGCCAGCAGCCGGCTGACAGTCTTCCAAGAGACCCAGTACTTC
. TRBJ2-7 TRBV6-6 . CASSERREQYF TGTGCCAGCAGTGAGCGGAGGGAGCAGTACTTC
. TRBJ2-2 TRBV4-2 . CASSQDVVTIYTGELFF TGTGCCAGCAGCCAAGACGTGGTAACTATCTACACCGGGGAGCTGTTTTTT
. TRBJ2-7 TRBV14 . CASSQDAGYEQYF TGTGCCAGCAGCCAAGATGCGGGTTACGAGCAGTACTTC
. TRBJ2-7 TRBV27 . CASGQGGAYEQYF TGTGCCTCCGGTCAAGGGGGAGCCTACGAGCAGTACTTC
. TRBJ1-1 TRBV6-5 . CASETGGNPTEAFF TGTGCCAGTGAGACCGGGGGGAACCCCACTGAAGCTTTCTTT
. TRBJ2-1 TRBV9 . CASSVDWDGNYNEQFF TGTGCCAGCAGCGTAGATTGGGATGGAAACTACAATGAGCAGTTCTTC
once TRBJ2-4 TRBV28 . CASRPSTLTGREQNIQYF TGTGCCAGCAGACCATCGACCCTGACAGGGAGGGAGCAAAACATTCAGTACTTC
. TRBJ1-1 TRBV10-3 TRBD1 CAIRSTGGIYGTEAFF TGTGCCATCAGATCGACAGGGGGCATTTACGGCACTGAAGCTTTCTTT
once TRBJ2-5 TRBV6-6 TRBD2 CASSWGLAGADQYF TGTGCCAGCAGTTGGGGACTAGCGGGAGCGGACCAGTACTTC